These T cell receptor beta chains were read from a single sample in a study of CD4 T cells in relation to SARS-CoV-2 and coronaviruses. Measured with immunoSEQ multiplex PCR; TCRdb has only the in-frame clones, and not every one. The repertoire holds 60,000 to 85,000 clones, with just over 90% as singletons. The specimen sequenced was naive CD4+ T cells from PBMCs. These receptors originate from a human donor in good health. The CDR3 runs from the conserved cysteine through the conserved F or W. Fields, in order: CDR3 protein, CDR3 DNA, J gene, clone size, D gene, V gene. A D gene is named only where the DNA matches it firmly. Clone size is shown for a subset of rows, as once, few, many or a class of expanded clone.

CDR3: CSVELLTKNIQYF
DNA: TGCAGCGTAGAACTACTAACCAAAAACATTCAGTACTTC
J: TRBJ2-4
size: .
D: .
V: TRBV29-1

CDR3: CASSLGVNTEAFF
DNA: TGTGCCAGCAGTTTAGGGGTTAACACTGAAGCTTTCTTT
J: TRBJ1-1
size: .
D: .
V: TRBV28

CDR3: CASSRGPRDEQYF
DNA: TGCGCCAGCAGCCGCGGACCACGGGACGAGCAGTACTTC
J: TRBJ2-7
size: .
D: .
V: TRBV4-1

CDR3: CATSRDRGGSPLHF
DNA: TGTGCCACCAGCAGGGACAGGGGCGGTTCACCCCTCCACTTT
J: TRBJ1-6
size: .
D: TRBD1
V: TRBV15

CDR3: CASSLLSGGWVTDTQYF
DNA: TGTGCCAGCAGCTTGTTGAGTGGGGGGTGGGTCACAGATACGCAGTATTTT
J: TRBJ2-3
size: .
D: .
V: TRBV5-5

CDR3: CASSALGRAGNTIYF
DNA: TGTGCCAGCAGTGCCCTTGGGAGGGCTGGAAACACCATATATTTT
J: TRBJ1-3
size: .
D: .
V: TRBV28

CDR3: CASSDSYSGNTIYF
DNA: TGTGCCAGCAGTGACAGCTACTCTGGAAACACCATATATTTT
J: TRBJ1-3
size: .
D: .
V: TRBV2

CDR3: CASNSGTGPYEQYF
DNA: TGCGCCAGCAACTCCGGGACAGGACCCTACGAGCAGTACTTC
J: TRBJ2-7
size: .
D: TRBD1
V: TRBV5-1

CDR3: CAISPGQGDGEQFF
DNA: TGTGCCATCAGCCCGGGACAGGGAGACGGTGAGCAGTTCTTC
J: TRBJ2-1
size: .
D: TRBD1
V: TRBV10-3

CDR3: CASSPLIPGQGRSYEQYF
DNA: TGCGCCAGCAGCCCCTTAATCCCGGGACAGGGCCGCTCTTACGAGCAGTACTTC
J: TRBJ2-7
size: .
D: TRBD1
V: TRBV5-1

CDR3: CASSWTSGTNTGELFF
DNA: TGTGCCAGCAGCTGGACTAGCGGAACGAACACCGGGGAGCTGTTTTTT
J: TRBJ2-2
size: .
D: TRBD2
V: TRBV5-4

CDR3: CASSFTGVGSGANVLTF
DNA: TGTGCCAGCAGCTTTACAGGGGTGGGGTCTGGGGCCAACGTCCTGACTTTC
J: TRBJ2-6
size: .
D: TRBD1
V: TRBV7-3

CDR3: CASSLAGTGVDGYTF
DNA: TGCGCCAGCAGCTTGGCCGGGACAGGGGTCGATGGCTACACCTTC
J: TRBJ1-2
size: once
D: TRBD1
V: TRBV5-1

CDR3: CASKDVSTRSPLHF
DNA: TGTGCCAGTAAGGATGTCTCTACCCGTTCACCCCTCCACTTT
J: TRBJ1-6
size: .
D: .
V: TRBV19

CDR3: CASEGRSTDTQYF
DNA: TGTGCCAGCGAGGGACGAAGCACAGATACGCAGTATTTT
J: TRBJ2-3
size: .
D: .
V: TRBV11-2

CDR3: CASSPGRQETQYF
DNA: TGTGCCAGCTCACCAGGAAGACAAGAGACCCAGTACTTC
J: TRBJ2-5
size: .
D: .
V: TRBV18

CDR3: CATSDPRGPQETQYF
DNA: TGTGCCACCAGTGACCCCCGTGGCCCCCAAGAGACCCAGTACTTC
J: TRBJ2-5
size: .
D: .
V: TRBV24-1

CDR3: CAWHRGDGYEQYF
DNA: TGTGCCTGGCACCGGGGGGACGGCTACGAGCAGTACTTC
J: TRBJ2-7
size: .
D: TRBD2
V: TRBV30

CDR3: CASSGQLDYGYTF
DNA: TGCGCCAGCTCAGGGCAGCTAGACTATGGCTACACCTTC
J: TRBJ1-2
size: .
D: .
V: TRBV5-1

CDR3: CAISESTQAGNTIYF
DNA: TGTGCCATCAGTGAGTCGACACAGGCTGGAAACACCATATATTTT
J: TRBJ1-3
size: .
D: .
V: TRBV10-3

CDR3: CASRRSSVGELFF
DNA: TGTGCCAGCAGGCGGTCTAGCGTCGGGGAGCTGTTTTTT
J: TRBJ2-2
size: .
D: .
V: TRBV7-9

CDR3: CASSEASSGTYEQYF
DNA: TGTGCCAGCAGTGAAGCTTCTAGCGGCACCTACGAGCAGTACTTC
J: TRBJ2-7
size: .
D: TRBD2
V: TRBV6-1

CDR3: CASSQGLAGGPKFF
DNA: TGTGCCAGCAGCCAAGGACTAGCGGGAGGGCCCAAGTTCTTC
J: TRBJ2-1
size: .
D: TRBD2
V: TRBV3-1/TRBV3-2

CDR3: CASSPLTGDYEQYF
DNA: TGTGCCAGCTCACCGCTCACAGGTGACTACGAGCAGTACTTC
J: TRBJ2-7
size: .
D: .
V: TRBV18

CDR3: CASSQEGRGRLYNEQFF
DNA: TGTGCCAGCAGCCAAGAAGGGCGCGGGAGGTTGTACAATGAGCAGTTCTTC
J: TRBJ2-1
size: once
D: TRBD2
V: TRBV14

CDR3: CASSLAGGGTTMNTEAFF
DNA: TGTGCCAGCAGTTTAGCCGGGGGCGGGACGACAATGAACACTGAAGCTTTCTTT
J: TRBJ1-1
size: .
D: .
V: TRBV28

CDR3: CATSGVPNYGYTF
DNA: TGTGCCACCAGTGGTGTTCCTAACTATGGCTACACCTTC
J: TRBJ1-2
size: .
D: .
V: TRBV24-1

CDR3: CASSYGEGNQPQHF
DNA: TGCGCCAGCAGCTACGGGGAGGGCAATCAGCCCCAGCATTTT
J: TRBJ1-5
size: .
D: .
V: TRBV5-1

CDR3: CASSLLQGGNTIYF
DNA: TGTGCCAGCAGCTTGTTACAGGGAGGTAACACCATATATTTT
J: TRBJ1-3
size: .
D: .
V: TRBV5-6

CDR3: CASSQEGGQGVGVRGYTF
DNA: TGTGCCAGCAGCCAAGAGGGGGGACAGGGAGTCGGGGTAAGAGGCTACACCTTC
J: TRBJ1-2
size: .
D: TRBD1
V: TRBV3-1/TRBV3-2

CDR3: CASQTGGRGGYTF
DNA: TGTGCCAGTCAGACAGGGGGGAGAGGAGGCTACACCTTC
J: TRBJ1-2
size: .
D: TRBD1
V: TRBV19

CDR3: CASSRDRERSGELFF
DNA: TGCGCCAGCAGCAGGGACAGGGAAAGATCCGGGGAGCTGTTTTTT
J: TRBJ2-2
size: once
D: TRBD1
V: TRBV5-1

CDR3: CASRLRVGLQGNTEAFF
DNA: TGTGCCAGCAGGCTCAGGGTGGGGCTACAGGGGAACACTGAAGCTTTCTTT
J: TRBJ1-1
size: .
D: .
V: TRBV27

CDR3: CASSLYGRTNYGYTF
DNA: TGTGCCAGCAGTTTATACGGCAGGACTAACTATGGCTACACCTTC
J: TRBJ1-2
size: .
D: .
V: TRBV28

CDR3: CASSPTRSGNTIYF
DNA: TGTGCCAGCAGCCCAACACGCTCGGGAAACACCATATATTTT
J: TRBJ1-3
size: once
D: .
V: TRBV2

CDR3: CASSLKGSKLFF
DNA: TGTGCCAGCAGTTTAAAAGGGAGTAAACTGTTTTTT
J: TRBJ1-4
size: .
D: .
V: TRBV12-3/TRBV12-4

CDR3: CASSPSGGGTDTQYF
DNA: TGTGCCAGCAGCCCCAGCGGGGGGGGCACAGATACGCAGTATTTT
J: TRBJ2-3
size: .
D: TRBD2
V: TRBV9

CDR3: CASSLVYRSSYEQYF
DNA: TGCGCCAGCAGCTTGGTATACAGGAGCTCCTACGAGCAGTACTTC
J: TRBJ2-7
size: .
D: .
V: TRBV5-1

CDR3: CASSLAVGGGANVLTF
DNA: TGCGCCAGCAGCTTGGCTGTAGGTGGTGGGGCCAACGTCCTGACTTTC
J: TRBJ2-6
size: once
D: .
V: TRBV5-1

CDR3: CASSLWGGGRGSANYGYTF
DNA: TGTGCCAGCAGTTTATGGGGAGGGGGACGAGGGTCCGCTAACTATGGCTACACCTTC
J: TRBJ1-2
size: .
D: .
V: TRBV28

CDR3: CASSSGTGNEKLFF
DNA: TGTGCCAGCAGCTCCGGGACAGGGAATGAAAAACTGTTTTTT
J: TRBJ1-4
size: .
D: TRBD1
V: TRBV5-4